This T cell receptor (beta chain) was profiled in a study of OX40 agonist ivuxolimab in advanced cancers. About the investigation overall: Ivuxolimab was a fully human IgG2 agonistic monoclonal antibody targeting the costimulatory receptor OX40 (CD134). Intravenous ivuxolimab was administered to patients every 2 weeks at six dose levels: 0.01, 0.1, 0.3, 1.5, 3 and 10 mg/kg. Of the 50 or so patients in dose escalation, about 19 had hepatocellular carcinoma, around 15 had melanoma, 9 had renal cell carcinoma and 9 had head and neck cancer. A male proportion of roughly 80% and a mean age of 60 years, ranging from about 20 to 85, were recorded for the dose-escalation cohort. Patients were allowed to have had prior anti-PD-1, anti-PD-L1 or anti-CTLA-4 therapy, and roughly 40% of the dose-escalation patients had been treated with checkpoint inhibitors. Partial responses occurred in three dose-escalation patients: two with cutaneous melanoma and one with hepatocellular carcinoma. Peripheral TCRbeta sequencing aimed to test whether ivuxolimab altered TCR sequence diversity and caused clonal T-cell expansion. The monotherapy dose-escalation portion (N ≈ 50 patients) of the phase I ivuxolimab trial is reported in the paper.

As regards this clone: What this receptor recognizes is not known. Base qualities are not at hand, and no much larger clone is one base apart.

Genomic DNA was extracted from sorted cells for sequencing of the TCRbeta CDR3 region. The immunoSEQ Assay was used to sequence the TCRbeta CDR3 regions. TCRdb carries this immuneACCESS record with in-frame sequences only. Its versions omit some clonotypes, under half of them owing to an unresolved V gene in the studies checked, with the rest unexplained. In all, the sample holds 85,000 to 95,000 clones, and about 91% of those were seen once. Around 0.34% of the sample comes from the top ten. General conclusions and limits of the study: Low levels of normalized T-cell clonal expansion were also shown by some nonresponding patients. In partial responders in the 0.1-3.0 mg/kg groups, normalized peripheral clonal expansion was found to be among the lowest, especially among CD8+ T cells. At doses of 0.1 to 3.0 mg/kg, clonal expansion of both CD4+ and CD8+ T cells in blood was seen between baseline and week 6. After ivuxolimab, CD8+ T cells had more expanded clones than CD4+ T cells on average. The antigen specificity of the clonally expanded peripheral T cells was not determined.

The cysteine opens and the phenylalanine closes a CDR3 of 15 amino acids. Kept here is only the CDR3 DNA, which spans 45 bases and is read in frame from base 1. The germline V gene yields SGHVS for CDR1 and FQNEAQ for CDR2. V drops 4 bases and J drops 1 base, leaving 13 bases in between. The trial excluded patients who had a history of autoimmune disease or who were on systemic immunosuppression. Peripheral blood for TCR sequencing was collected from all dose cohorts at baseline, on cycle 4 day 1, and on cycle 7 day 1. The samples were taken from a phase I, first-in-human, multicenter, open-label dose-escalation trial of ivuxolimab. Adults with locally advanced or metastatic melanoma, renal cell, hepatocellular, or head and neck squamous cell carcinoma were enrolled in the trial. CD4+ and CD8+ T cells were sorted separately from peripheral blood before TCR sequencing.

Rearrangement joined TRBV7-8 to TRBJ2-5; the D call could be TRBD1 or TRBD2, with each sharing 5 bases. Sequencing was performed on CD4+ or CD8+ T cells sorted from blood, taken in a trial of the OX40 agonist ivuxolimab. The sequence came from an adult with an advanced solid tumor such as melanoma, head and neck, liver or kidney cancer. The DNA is TGTGCCAGCAGCTACGATGGGGGACGCCAAGAGACCCAGTACTTC. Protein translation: CASSYDGGRQETQYF.